This T cell receptor (beta chain) was recovered during a study of blood T cell repertoires in COVID-19. Study at large: COVID-19 samples, acute and convalescent, were from the United States, Italy and Spain. T cells, B-cell-depleted T cells, or PBMCs supplied cDNA or gDNA.

In the authors' workflow: Quantification of nucleated cells was approximated via reference gene primer amplification. This table comes from immunoSEQ multiplex PCR, and its TCRdb copy is limited to in-frame clones, with some not included. The V and J calls and clone size were taken over from that table, and D and trimming were inferred from the DNA. The sample consists of 300,000 to 350,000 clones, 88% of them appearing once. In Seattle, patients joined the study during active infection and were tracked longitudinally. The specimen was peripheral blood. The receptor was derived from a woman under 40 with COVID-19, enrolled during active disease.

In DNA, the CDR3 is TGTGCCAGCAGCTTCGACCCCACGGGTCCGGTTAGGAACGGCTACACCTTC. Amino acids: CASSFDPTGPVRNGYTF. The chain combines TRBV5-6 with TRBJ1-2; D gene ambiguous. The germline V gene encodes CDR1 SGHDT and CDR2 YYEEEE. The CDR3 runs to 17 residues. Trimming stripped 2 bases from V and 8 bases from J, with 25 bases between.